Each of the 8 T cell receptor beta chains below was sequenced from the same sample in a study of a mutant IDH1 vaccine in newly diagnosed glioma. Time point in this sample: week 35, safety follow-up. Vaccinated patients received 300 ug of mutant IDH1 20-mer peptide per dose, with topical imiquimod. TCRdb's table, derived via immunoSEQ multiplex PCR, lists solely in-frame clones and lacks some. The sample records around 32,000 clones, around three quarters being singletons. These TCRs are of unknown antigen specificity. The sample in question was PBMCs, obtained from a glioma patient whose treatment included an IDH1 peptide vaccine. Receptors were obtained from a man aged 35-49 years with glioma. Some clones in this sample may be carry-over from other donors' samples.

This sequence joins TRBV5-4 and TRBJ2-2, with D tentatively TRBD2 (5 bases). Germline V gene sequence: CDR1 SGHNT, CDR2 YYREEE (reference sequence). The V end was cut by 3 bases, the J end by 7 bases, with 10 bases between. The CDR3 is 13 residues long. CDR3 protein: CASSSPGIGELFF. The CDR3 DNA sequence: TGTGCCAGCAGCTCGCCGGGGATCGGGGAGCTGTTTTTT.

This clone was detected only once. The chain is built from TRBV20-1 and TRBJ1-1; possible D gene TRBD1, 6 bases. V was cut by 4 bases and J by 8 bases, with 11 bases left in between. CDR1 is DFQATT and CDR2 is SNEGSKA in the germline V gene (reference sequence). CDR3 length equals 11 residues. The CDR3: CSAIGQKEAFF. The DNA for the CDR3 is TGCAGTGCTATTGGACAGAAAGAAGCTTTCTTT.

The table lists this clone with a few counts. The V call is TRBV7-2, the J call TRBJ1-1, with a possible D match to TRBD1 (6 bases). The CDR3 consists of 17 residues. The germline gives CDR1 SGHTA, CDR2 FQGNSA. With 8 bases removed from V and 0 bases from J, the gap between germline ends came to 22 bases. This CDR3 reads CASSLNWRGGLNTEAFF. The CDR3 region has the DNA TGTGCCAGCTCACTGAACTGGCGGGGGGGCTTGAACACTGAAGCTTTCTTT. Full variable domain (rest looked up from reference TRBV7-2 and TRBJ1-1): GAGVSQSPSNKVTEKGKDVELRCDPISGHTALYWYRQSLGQGLEFLIYFQGNSAPDKSGLPSDRFSAERTGGSVSTLTIQRTQQEDSAVYLCASSLNWRGGLNTEAFFGQGTRLTVV.

The chain is built from TRBV6-4 and TRBJ2-7; D possibly corresponds to TRBD2 (6 bases). The germline gives CDR1 MRHNA, CDR2 SNTAGT. This CDR3 region has 14 residues. Trimming removed 3 bases from V and 0 bases from J, with 9 bases in between. As DNA, the CDR3 is TGTGCCAGCAGTGAAAAAGCGGGCTCCTACGAGCAGTACTTC. Its protein product is CASSEKAGSYEQYF.

The V gene is TRBV18, the J gene TRBJ1-1; no clear D. Germline CDR1 and CDR2: KGHSH and LQKENI. V was trimmed by 5 bases and J by 1 base, leaving 8 bases between them. The CDR3 is 13 amino acids. The CDR3 is CASSDARNTEAFF. CDR3 in DNA: TGTGCCAGCTCAGACGCTCGGAACACTGAAGCTTTCTTT. Together with reference TRBV18 and TRBJ1-1, the CDR3 gives the full variable domain: NAGVMQNPRHLVRRRGQEARLRCSPMKGHSHVYWYRQLPEEGLKFMVYLQKENIIDESGMPKERFSAEFPKEGPSILRIQQVVRGDSAAYFCASSDARNTEAFFGQGTRLTVV.

The rearrangement uses TRBV4-2 and TRBJ2-1, with 9 nucleotides matching TRBD2. Germline assignment: CDR1 LGHNA and CDR2 YNFKEQ. The CDR3 runs 16 residues. The V gene end was trimmed by 0 bases and the J gene end by 8 bases; junction bases not matched to a gene: 8. The CDR3 here is CASSQDFSRGGHEQFF. CDR3 in DNA: TGTGCCAGCAGCCAAGATTTCTCGCGGGGGGGCCATGAGCAGTTCTTC.

The chain recombines TRBV27 with TRBJ1-1, with TRBD1 as a possible D gene (5 bases). The CDR3 is 13 amino acids. The V end was cut by 2 bases, the J end by 7 bases, with 11 bases between. Germline CDR1 MNHEY, CDR2 SMNVEV (reference sequence). Here the CDR3 DNA reads TGTGCCAGCAGTTTACGGGACGGGAGTGAAGCTTTCTTT. This codes for CASSLRDGSEAFF.

This clone was seen only once. The chain uses TRBV19 and TRBJ2-5; weak D call: TRBD1 (5 bases). The germline V gene encodes CDR1 LNHDA and CDR2 SQIVND (reference sequence). V was pared by 1 base and J by 3 bases, with 9 bases between. There are 14 residues in the CDR3. The CDR3 loop is CASSIASTEETQYF. CDR3 coding DNA: TGTGCCAGTAGTATAGCCTCGACAGAAGAGACCCAGTACTTC.